The rows below give T cell receptor beta chains drawn from one sample of a study of blood T cell repertoires in COVID-19. Sequencing was performed with immunoSEQ multiplex PCR; in TCRdb, only in-frame clones are kept and a portion is missing. The data contain tens of thousands of clones, around 85% of them singletons. Sequenced input: peripheral blood. Every receptor here comes from a man in his sixties with acute or convalescent COVID-19. Both conserved end residues are part of each CDR3. The D gene is left open where the match is weak. The size field is filled for only some rows; it gives once, few, many or a size class.

size	V	J	D	CDR3	DNA
NA	TRBV6-1	TRBJ1-2	NA	CASSEGADIYGYTF	TGTGCCAGCAGTGAAGGCGCCGACATCTATGGCTACACCTTC
once	TRBV4-3	TRBJ1-2	NA	CASSQEQGYGYTF	TGCGCCAGCAGCCAAGAACAGGGCTATGGCTACACCTTC
once	TRBV27	TRBJ2-1	NA	CASSFHSEQFF	TGTGCCAGCAGTTTTCATAGTGAGCAGTTCTTC
NA	TRBV6-2/TRBV6-3	TRBJ2-7	NA	CASSGAGGLEQYF	TGTGCCAGCAGTGGGGCAGGAGGGCTCGAGCAGTACTTC
NA	TRBV5-1	TRBJ1-6	NA	CASSLEVQRSPLHF	TGCGCCAGCAGCTTAGAGGTTCAACGGTCACCCCTCCACTTT
NA	TRBV4-3	TRBJ1-6	TRBD1	CASSQAGTELSYNSPLHF	TGCGCCAGCAGCCAAGCGGGGACAGAGCTTAGCTATAATTCACCCCTCCACTTT
NA	TRBV24-1	TRBJ2-7	NA	CATSDGAASEQYF	TGTGCCACCAGTGATGGGGCCGCCAGCGAGCAGTACTTC
NA	TRBV18	TRBJ1-4	TRBD1	CASSQGADEKLFF	TGTGCCAGCTCACAGGGGGCTGATGAAAAACTGTTTTTT
NA	TRBV19	TRBJ1-1	NA	CASSIGFTEAFF	TGTGCCAGTAGTATCGGGTTCACTGAAGCTTTCTTT
NA	TRBV12-5	TRBJ2-2	NA	CASGLGPPVWRAGTGELFF	TGTGCTAGTGGTTTGGGCCCCCCCGTGTGGAGGGCGGGCACCGGGGAGCTGTTTTTT
once	TRBV3-1/TRBV3-2	TRBJ1-6	NA	CASSEESGDSPLHF	TGTGCCAGCAGCGAAGAGAGCGGGGATTCACCCCTCCACTTT
NA	TRBV27	TRBJ1-6	TRBD1	CASSRDRERSPLHF	TGTGCCAGCAGTCGGGACAGGGAGCGATCACCCCTCCACTTT
once	TRBV11-2	TRBJ1-2	TRBD1	CASSSSPGTATYIYGYTF	TGTGCCAGCAGCTCGAGTCCCGGGACAGCAACCTATATCTATGGCTACACCTTC
NA	TRBV9	TRBJ1-2	NA	CASSTRSDSLFGYTF	TGTGCCAGCAGCACCCGCTCGGACAGTCTGTTCGGCTACACCTTC
NA	TRBV6-5	TRBJ1-2	TRBD1	CASSSPGGAGYTF	TGTGCCAGCAGTTCACCAGGGGGAGCTGGCTACACCTTC
NA	TRBV7-8	TRBJ2-5	TRBD2	CASSLRTSGAQETQYF	TGTGCCAGCAGCTTAAGGACTAGCGGAGCGCAAGAGACCCAGTACTTC
NA	TRBV6-2/TRBV6-3	TRBJ1-5	NA	CASSYVGGRSNQPQHF	TGTGCCAGCAGTTATGTGGGAGGCAGGAGCAATCAGCCCCAGCATTTT
once	TRBV12-3/TRBV12-4	TRBJ1-1	NA	CASSKPRTEAFF	TGTGCCAGCAGCAAGCCAAGAACTGAAGCTTTCTTT
NA	TRBV30	TRBJ1-1	TRBD1	CAWNLDRANTEAFF	TGTGCCTGGAACCTGGACAGGGCGAACACTGAAGCTTTCTTT
once	TRBV10-1	TRBJ2-2	TRBD2	CASSGGLAVITGELFF	TGCGCCAGCAGTGGCGGACTAGCGGTGATCACCGGGGAGCTGTTTTTT
NA	TRBV4-3	TRBJ1-1	TRBD1	CASSQLLDRGVTEAFF	TGCGCCAGCAGCCAACTTTTGGACAGGGGTGTCACTGAAGCTTTCTTT
NA	TRBV7-2	TRBJ2-2	NA	CASSLTGGTGELFF	TGTGCCAGCAGCTTAACCGGGGGCACCGGGGAGCTGTTTTTT
NA	TRBV19	TRBJ1-2	NA	CASSTYRVVDYGYTF	TGTGCCAGTAGTACGTACAGGGTAGTCGACTATGGCTACACCTTC
once	TRBV6-5	TRBJ2-1	NA	CASFQGLGGEQFF	TGTGCCAGCTTTCAGGGTTTAGGAGGGGAGCAGTTCTTC
NA	TRBV7-9	TRBJ1-3	NA	CASSPQWVTGASSGNTIYF	TGTGCCAGCAGCCCCCAATGGGTGACAGGAGCTAGCTCTGGAAACACCATATATTTT
NA	TRBV18	TRBJ1-1	TRBD1	CASSRGDSLNTEAFF	TGTGCCAGCTCACGCGGGGACAGCCTTAACACTGAAGCTTTCTTT
NA	TRBV3-1/TRBV3-2	TRBJ2-7	NA	CASSPSEGIYEQYF	TGTGCCAGCAGCCCTTCTGAGGGTATATACGAGCAGTACTTC
NA	TRBV29-1	TRBJ1-1	NA	CSVVYGRTEAFF	TGCAGCGTTGTATACGGGAGGACTGAAGCTTTCTTT
NA	TRBV11-2	TRBJ2-2	NA	CASGGGTGELFF	TGTGCCAGCGGTGGGGGGACCGGGGAGCTGTTTTTT
NA	TRBV4-1	TRBJ1-5	NA	CASSQVFGSNQPQHF	TGCGCCAGCAGCCAAGTTTTCGGTAGCAATCAGCCCCAGCATTTT
once	TRBV7-2	TRBJ2-5	NA	CASSLRSSRETQYF	TGTGCCAGCAGCTTAAGGAGCTCCCGGGAGACCCAGTACTTC
NA	TRBV11-2	TRBJ2-7	NA	CASSLDPFSAGSIEQYF	TGTGCCAGCAGCTTAGATCCGTTTTCGGCGGGGAGTATCGAGCAGTACTTC
NA	TRBV20-1	TRBJ1-4	NA	CSASPPTREKLFF	TGCAGTGCTAGTCCACCAACTAGGGAAAAACTGTTTTTT
NA	TRBV11-2	TRBJ1-1	NA	CASSLAGGSHNTEAFF	TGTGCCAGCAGCTTAGCTGGTGGCTCCCATAACACTGAAGCTTTCTTT
NA	TRBV18	TRBJ2-2	TRBD2	CASSKTGTIWTGELFF	TGTGCCAGCTCCAAGACCGGGACTATATGGACCGGGGAGCTGTTTTTT
NA	TRBV11-3	TRBJ2-5	NA	CASSLASRSGETQYF	TGTGCCAGCAGCTTAGCTAGCCGCTCGGGTGAGACCCAGTACTTC
NA	TRBV11-2	TRBJ1-6	NA	CASSLSPDSPLHF	TGTGCCAGCAGCTTAAGTCCGGATTCACCCCTCCACTTT
NA	TRBV2	TRBJ2-2	NA	CASIRLRNTGELFF	TGTGCCAGCATTAGACTGAGAAACACCGGGGAGCTGTTTTTT
NA	TRBV2	TRBJ2-5	TRBD2	CASSEGASGASGAQYF	TGTGCCAGCAGTGAAGGGGCTAGCGGGGCCAGTGGGGCCCAGTACTTC
NA	TRBV7-2	TRBJ2-1	TRBD2	CASNSGARNEQFF	TGTGCCAGCAATAGCGGGGCCAGGAATGAGCAGTTCTTC
NA	TRBV6-2/TRBV6-3	TRBJ1-1	NA	CASSSTQQLNTEAFF	TGTGCCAGCAGCTCGACGCAACAGTTGAACACTGAAGCTTTCTTT
NA	TRBV6-6	TRBJ1-4	NA	CASSFGADHPEELFF	TGTGCCAGCAGTTTTGGCGCCGACCACCCTGAGGAACTGTTTTTT
NA	TRBV30	TRBJ1-2	TRBD1	CAWIRTGGNGYTF	TGTGCCTGGATCAGGACAGGGGGCAATGGCTACACCTTC
NA	TRBV12-3/TRBV12-4	TRBJ1-1	TRBD1	CASRNRGRTEAFF	TGTGCCAGCAGGAACAGGGGTCGAACTGAAGCTTTCTTT
NA	TRBV7-2	TRBJ1-2	NA	CASSLDLGVGGYTF	TGTGCCAGCAGCTTAGATTTAGGGGTTGGAGGCTACACCTTC
NA	TRBV5-6	TRBJ1-4	NA	CASSTRTVLNEKLFF	TGTGCCAGCAGCACCAGGACAGTACTTAATGAAAAACTGTTTTTT